This T cell receptor (beta chain) originates from a study of blood T cell repertoires in COVID-19. Study-level background: Some COVID-19 samples were acute and others convalescent; all came from the United States, Italy and Spain.

Per the authors' pipeline: Counts of nucleated cells, estimated from reference gene primer amplification, were obtained. Libraries were prepared by immunoSEQ multiplex PCR; TCRdb keeps only in-frame clonotypes and omits some of them. V and J calls plus clone size are reproduced from that table; the DNA served to infer D and trimming. The sample carries some 140,000 clones, just over 75% recorded once. J was trimmed by 1 base and V by 8 bases; bases with no gene match: 5. This CDR3 comprises 14 residues. The germline CDR1 and CDR2 sequences are SNHLY and FYNNEI. Source material: peripheral blood. The chain employs TRBV2 and TRBJ2-5, with 9 bases fitting TRBD1. The clonotype comes from a human donor in a cohort sampled during active COVID-19. The CDR3 coding sequence is TGTGCCAGCCACAGGGGGCGATCCCAAGAGACCCAGTACTTC. It encodes CASHRGRSQETQYF.